This paragraph covers one TCR beta chain sequence. What it binds is not known. It was with a sample-barcoded 5' primer and a J-beta primer mix that a second PCR of about 7 to 12 cycles was run. TCRdb called the 5' RACE reads again in MiXCR, with one record for every CDR3 protein. The sample carries about 780,000 distinct CDR3 sequences, roughly 26% recorded once. Germline assignment: CDR1 LGHDT and CDR2 YNNKEL (reference sequence). The V end lost 3 bases, the J end lost 1 base, and 12 bases lay between the germline ends. CDR3 length: 15 residues. The record originates from a study of blood T cells in healthy people across ages. Study findings and constraints: Comparison with aged donors showed that long-lived donors had more naive CD4+ cells and higher diversity. Diversity of TCR beta per million T cells declined in a roughly linear way with age.

The data were also submitted as part of a second study, on T cells of mothers and their children. That paper states: Donation came from a few healthy Caucasian mothers together with their six children. Researchers report slightly higher, though non-significant, overlap in related mother-child pairs than in unrelated pairs.

This clonotype was sampled from a boy under 18 in good health. The sequencing input was blood. The chain carries TRBV3-1 and TRBJ2-5; a weak D match, TRBD2 (6 bases). In DNA, the CDR3 is TGTGCCAGCAGCCATGGCGGGGTACTCCAAGAGACCCAGTACTTC. Translating it yields CASSHGGVLQETQYF.